These 7 T cell receptor beta chains were all obtained from the same sample, sequenced in a study of T cell changes during pregnancy in multiple sclerosis. Libraries were prepared by immunoSEQ multiplex PCR; TCRdb keeps only in-frame clonotypes and omits some of them. The table shows about 45,000 clones, with roughly 90% occurring only once. Sequencing was done on a sample of PBMCs (not recorded whether the cells were cultured). The receptor source for this set is a female donor with multiple sclerosis, enrolled in a pregnancy study.

The genes are TRBV14 and TRBJ1-1; D is unresolved. The V gene lost 1 base and the J gene lost 4 bases, with 10 bases spanning the gap. Germline CDR1 reads SGHDN; CDR2 reads FVKESK. The CDR3 loop spans 14 amino acids. CDR3 nucleotides: TGTGCCAGCAGCCAAGCCCACTGGGGCACTGAAGCTTTCTTT. Residues: CASSQAHWGTEAFF.

This clone was seen only once. J is TRBJ1-3 and V is TRBV9; D uncertain. V was shortened by 5 bases and J by 0 bases, with 15 bases between the two germline ends. This CDR3 is built from 16 residues. The germline CDR1 and CDR2 sequences are SGDLS and YYNGEE. The CDR3 loop reads CASSLTLGDSGNTIYF. Written as DNA, the CDR3 is TGTGCCAGCAGTCTCACCCTCGGGGACTCTGGAAACACCATATATTTT.

The chain carries TRBV6-1 and TRBJ2-1, with no clear D. The ends were cut back, 5 bases at V and 7 bases at J, with 12 bases in the middle. The CDR3 sequence is 13 residues long. The V gene's germline CDR1 is MNHNS and CDR2 SASEGT. CDR3 sequence reads: CASSRLEINEQFF. The CDR3 DNA reads as TGTGCCAGCAGTAGATTAGAGATAAATGAGCAGTTCTTC.

The chain combines TRBV2 with TRBJ2-7, with a tentative D call TRBD2 (6 bases). CDR1 and CDR2 (germline): SNHLY, FYNNEI. With 8 bases removed from V and 5 bases from J, the gap between germline ends came to 16 bases. The CDR3 is made up of 13 amino acids. The CDR3 is CASLRPGVHEQYF. CDR3 in DNA: TGTGCCAGCCTAAGGCCGGGAGTCCACGAGCAGTACTTC.

The chain is built from TRBV21-1 and TRBJ2-5; the listed D gene, TRBD1, was not tested against the DNA. TRBV21-1 is classified as a pseudogene. The CDR3 loop spans 15 amino acids. CDR3 nucleotide sequence: TGTGCCATCGAGACTCAGGGGGCGCGTAGGGAGACCCAGTACTTC. Translated, it gives CAIETQGARRETQYF.

The rearrangement joins TRBV6-6 to TRBJ1-1, with D tentatively TRBD1 (6 bases). The CDR3 has 12 residues. Germline V gene lookup returns CDR1 MNHNY and CDR2 SVGAGI (reference sequence). V lost 10 bases, J lost 3 bases, and 12 bases lay in between. CDR3 region: CATEEGDTEAFF. CDR3 DNA sequence: TGTGCCACGGAAGAGGGGGACACTGAAGCTTTCTTT.

The chain couples TRBV9 to TRBJ2-7; D call uncertain. V lost 0 bases, J lost 1 base, and 8 bases lay in between. The germline CDR1 and CDR2 sequences are SGDLS and YYNGEE. The CDR3 sequence is 14 residues long. For the CDR3, the DNA is TGTGCCAGCAGCGTAGCGGCCGGTTCCTACGAGCAGTACTTC. Amino acids: CASSVAAGSYEQYF.